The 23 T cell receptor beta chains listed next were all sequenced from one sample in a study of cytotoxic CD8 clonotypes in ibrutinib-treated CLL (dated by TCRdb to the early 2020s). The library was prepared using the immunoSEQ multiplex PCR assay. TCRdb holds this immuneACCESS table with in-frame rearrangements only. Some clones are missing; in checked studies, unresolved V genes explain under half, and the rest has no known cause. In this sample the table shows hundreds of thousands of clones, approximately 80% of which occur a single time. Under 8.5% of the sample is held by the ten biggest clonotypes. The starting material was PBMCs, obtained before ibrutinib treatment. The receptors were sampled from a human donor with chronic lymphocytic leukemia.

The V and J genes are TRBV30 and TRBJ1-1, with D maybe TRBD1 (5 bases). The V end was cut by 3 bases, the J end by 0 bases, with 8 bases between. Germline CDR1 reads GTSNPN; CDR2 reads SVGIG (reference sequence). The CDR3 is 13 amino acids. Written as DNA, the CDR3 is TGTGCCTGGAGCCCGGGGGTGAACACTGAAGCTTTCTTT. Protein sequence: CAWSPGVNTEAFF.

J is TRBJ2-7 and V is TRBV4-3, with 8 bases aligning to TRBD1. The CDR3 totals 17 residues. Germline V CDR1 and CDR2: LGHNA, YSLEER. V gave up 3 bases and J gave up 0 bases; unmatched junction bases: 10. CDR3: CASSQAKTGAYSYEQYF. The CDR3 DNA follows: TGCGCCAGCAGCCAGGCGAAGACAGGGGCCTACTCCTACGAGCAGTACTTC.

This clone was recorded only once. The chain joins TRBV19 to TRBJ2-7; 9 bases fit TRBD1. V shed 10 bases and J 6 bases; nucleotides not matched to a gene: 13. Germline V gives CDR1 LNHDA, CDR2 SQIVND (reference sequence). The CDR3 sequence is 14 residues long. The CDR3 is CATRQGGSTGEQYF. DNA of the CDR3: TGTGCCACCCGACAGGGGGGTTCTACTGGCGAGCAGTACTTC.

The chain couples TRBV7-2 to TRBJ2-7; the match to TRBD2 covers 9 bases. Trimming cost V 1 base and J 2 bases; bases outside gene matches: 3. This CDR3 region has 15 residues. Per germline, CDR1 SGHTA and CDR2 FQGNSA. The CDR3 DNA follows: TGTGCCAGCAGCTTAGGGACTAGCGAAACCTACGAGCAGTACTTC. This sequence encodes CASSLGTSETYEQYF. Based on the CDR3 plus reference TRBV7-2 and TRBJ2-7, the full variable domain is GAGVSQSPSNKVTEKGKDVELRCDPISGHTALYWYRQSLGQGLEFLIYFQGNSAPDKSGLPSDRFSAERTGGSVSTLTIQRTQQEDSAVYLCASSLGTSETYEQYFGPGTRLTVT.

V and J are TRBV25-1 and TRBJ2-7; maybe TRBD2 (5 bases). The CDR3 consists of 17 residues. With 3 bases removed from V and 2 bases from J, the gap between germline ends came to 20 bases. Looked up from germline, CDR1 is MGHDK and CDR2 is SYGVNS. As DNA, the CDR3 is TGTGCCAGCAGTGATGACAAGTGGGCGGGCAAGACCTACGAGCAGTACTTC. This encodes CASSDDKWAGKTYEQYF.

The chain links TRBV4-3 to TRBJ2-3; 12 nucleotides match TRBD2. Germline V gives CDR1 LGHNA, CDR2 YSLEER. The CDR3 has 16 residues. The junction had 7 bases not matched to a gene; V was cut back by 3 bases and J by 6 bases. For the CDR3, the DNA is TGCGCCAGCAGCCACACTAGCGGGAGGACCTCCGATACGCAGTATTTT. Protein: CASSHTSGRTSDTQYF.

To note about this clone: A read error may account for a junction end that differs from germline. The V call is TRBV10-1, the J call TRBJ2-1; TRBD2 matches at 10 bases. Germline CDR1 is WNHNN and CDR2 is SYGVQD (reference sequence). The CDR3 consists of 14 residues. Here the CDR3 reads CAGSKLAGYNEQFF. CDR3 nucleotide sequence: TGCGCCGGCAGTAAACTAGCGGGGTACAATGAGCAGTTCTTC.

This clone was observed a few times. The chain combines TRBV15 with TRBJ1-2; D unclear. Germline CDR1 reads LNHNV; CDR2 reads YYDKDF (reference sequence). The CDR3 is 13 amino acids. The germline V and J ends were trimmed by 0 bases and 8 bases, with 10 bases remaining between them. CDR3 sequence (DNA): TGTGCCACCAGCAGAGATCCTGAGGACGGCTACACCTTC. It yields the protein CATSRDPEDGYTF.

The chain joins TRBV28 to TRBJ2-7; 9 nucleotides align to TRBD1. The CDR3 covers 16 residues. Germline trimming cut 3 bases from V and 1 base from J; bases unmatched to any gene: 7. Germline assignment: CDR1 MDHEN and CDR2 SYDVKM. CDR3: CASSLGRDRASYEQYF. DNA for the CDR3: TGTGCCAGCAGTTTGGGTCGGGACAGGGCATCCTACGAGCAGTACTTC. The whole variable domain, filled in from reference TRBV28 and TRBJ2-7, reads DVKVTQSSRYLVKRTGEKVFLECVQDMDHENMFWYRQDPGLGLRLIYFSYDVKMKEKGDIPEGYSVSREKKERFSLILESASTNQTSMYLCASSLGRDRASYEQYFGPGTRLTVT.

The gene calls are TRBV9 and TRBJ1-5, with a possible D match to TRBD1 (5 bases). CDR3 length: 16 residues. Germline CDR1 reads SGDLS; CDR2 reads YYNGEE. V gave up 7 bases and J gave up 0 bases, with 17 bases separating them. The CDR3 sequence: CASAVGALYSNQPQHF. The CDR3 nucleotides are TGTGCCAGCGCGGTCGGGGCATTATATAGCAATCAGCCCCAGCATTTT.

CDR3 bases: TGTGCCAGCAGTTTATTCGGGAGTCGCGAGCAGTACTTC. Translating gives CASSLFGSREQYF. This rearrangement joins TRBV27 to TRBJ2-7; TRBD2 might be the D (6 bases). V lost 1 base, J lost 6 bases, and 10 bases lay in between. Looked up from germline, CDR1 is MNHEY and CDR2 is SMNVEV (reference sequence). This CDR3 contains 13 residues.

This CDR3 is CAWVFGAGANVLTF. CDR3 DNA: TGTGCCTGGGTGTTTGGAGCTGGGGCCAACGTCCTGACTTTC. The chain has TRBV30 and TRBJ2-6, with unresolved D. The germline V gene has CDR1 GTSNPN and CDR2 SVGIG (reference sequence). The V end was cut by 5 bases, the J end by 2 bases, with 10 bases between. CDR3 length: 14 residues. The variable domain in full, with the rest retrieved from reference TRBV30 and TRBJ2-6, is SQTIHQWPATLVQPVGSPLSLECTVEGTSNPNLYWYRQAAGRGLQLLFYSVGIGQISSEVPQNLSASRPQDRQFILSSKKLLLSDSGFYLCAWVFGAGANVLTFGAGSRLTVL.

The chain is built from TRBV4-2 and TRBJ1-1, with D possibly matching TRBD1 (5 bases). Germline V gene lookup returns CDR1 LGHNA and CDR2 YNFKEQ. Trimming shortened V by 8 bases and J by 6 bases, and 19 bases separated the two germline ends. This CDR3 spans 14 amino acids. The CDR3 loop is CASARGGTWAEAFF. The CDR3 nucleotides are TGTGCCAGCGCCCGGGGGGGTACATGGGCTGAAGCTTTCTTT.

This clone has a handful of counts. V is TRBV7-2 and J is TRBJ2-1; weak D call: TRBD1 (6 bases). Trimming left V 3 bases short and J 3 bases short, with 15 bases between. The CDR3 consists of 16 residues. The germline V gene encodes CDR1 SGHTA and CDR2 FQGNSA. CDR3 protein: CASSFNSRTDYNEQFF. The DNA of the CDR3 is TGTGCCAGCAGCTTCAACAGCCGGACAGACTACAATGAGCAGTTCTTC.

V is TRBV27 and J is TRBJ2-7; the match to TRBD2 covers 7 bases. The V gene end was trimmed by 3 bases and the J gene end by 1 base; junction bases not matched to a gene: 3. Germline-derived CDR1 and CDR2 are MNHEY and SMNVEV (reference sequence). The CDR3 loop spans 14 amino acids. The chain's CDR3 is CASSFGGSSYEQYF. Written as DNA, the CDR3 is TGTGCCAGCAGTTTTGGCGGGAGTTCCTACGAGCAGTACTTC.

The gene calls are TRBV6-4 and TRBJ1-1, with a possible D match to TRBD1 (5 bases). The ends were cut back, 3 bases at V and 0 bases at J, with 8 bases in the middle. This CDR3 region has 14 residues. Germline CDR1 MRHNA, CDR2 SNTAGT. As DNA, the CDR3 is TGTGCCAGCAGTGAGACAGCGTTGAACACTGAAGCTTTCTTT. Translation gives CASSETALNTEAFF.

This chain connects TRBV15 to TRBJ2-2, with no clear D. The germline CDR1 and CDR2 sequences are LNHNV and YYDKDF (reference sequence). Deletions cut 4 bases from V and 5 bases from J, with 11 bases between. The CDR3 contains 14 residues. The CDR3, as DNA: TGTGCCACCAGCACGGCATACCAAACCGGGGAGCTGTTTTTT. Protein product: CATSTAYQTGELFF.

Here the CDR3 DNA reads TGCGCCAGCAGCCTGCAGGCGGGAGAGGACGGCTACACCTTC. Its translation is CASSLQAGEDGYTF. The rearrangement links TRBV4-3 to TRBJ1-2; no reliable D call. CDR1 LGHNA and CDR2 YSLEER come from the germline V gene. V was trimmed by 4 bases and J by 8 bases, leaving 17 bases between them. The CDR3 is made up of 14 amino acids.

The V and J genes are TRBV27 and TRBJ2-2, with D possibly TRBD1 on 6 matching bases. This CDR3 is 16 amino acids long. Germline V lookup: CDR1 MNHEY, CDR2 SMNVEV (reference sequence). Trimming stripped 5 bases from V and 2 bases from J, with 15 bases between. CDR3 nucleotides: TGTGCCAGCAGTAAGTCCGGGACAATAAACACCGGGGAGCTGTTTTTT. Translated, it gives CASSKSGTINTGELFF.

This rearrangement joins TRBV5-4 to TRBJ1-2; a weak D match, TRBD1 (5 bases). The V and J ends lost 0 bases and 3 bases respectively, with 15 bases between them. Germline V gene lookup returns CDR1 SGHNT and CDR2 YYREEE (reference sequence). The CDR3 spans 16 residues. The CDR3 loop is CASSLEIREKDYGYTF. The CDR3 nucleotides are TGTGCCAGCAGCTTGGAGATCAGGGAGAAGGACTATGGCTACACCTTC.

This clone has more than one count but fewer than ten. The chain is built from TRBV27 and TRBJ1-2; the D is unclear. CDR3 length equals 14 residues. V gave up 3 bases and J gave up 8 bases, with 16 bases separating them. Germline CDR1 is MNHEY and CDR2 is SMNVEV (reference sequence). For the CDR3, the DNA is TGTGCCAGCAGTTTTAGGCCGGCAGGAGGCGGCTACACCTTC. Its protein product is CASSFRPAGGGYTF.

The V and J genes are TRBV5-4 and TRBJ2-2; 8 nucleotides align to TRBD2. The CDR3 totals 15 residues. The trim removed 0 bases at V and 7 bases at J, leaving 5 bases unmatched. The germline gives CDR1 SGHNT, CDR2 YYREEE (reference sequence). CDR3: CASSLAVGRVGELFF. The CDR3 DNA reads TGTGCCAGCAGCTTGGCCGTCGGGAGGGTCGGGGAGCTGTTTTTT.

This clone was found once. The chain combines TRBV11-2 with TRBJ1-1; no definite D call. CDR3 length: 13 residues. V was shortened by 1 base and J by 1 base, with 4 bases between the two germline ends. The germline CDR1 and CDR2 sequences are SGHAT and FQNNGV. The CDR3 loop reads CASSLVQNTEAFF. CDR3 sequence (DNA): TGTGCCAGCAGCTTAGTACAGAACACTGAAGCTTTCTTT.